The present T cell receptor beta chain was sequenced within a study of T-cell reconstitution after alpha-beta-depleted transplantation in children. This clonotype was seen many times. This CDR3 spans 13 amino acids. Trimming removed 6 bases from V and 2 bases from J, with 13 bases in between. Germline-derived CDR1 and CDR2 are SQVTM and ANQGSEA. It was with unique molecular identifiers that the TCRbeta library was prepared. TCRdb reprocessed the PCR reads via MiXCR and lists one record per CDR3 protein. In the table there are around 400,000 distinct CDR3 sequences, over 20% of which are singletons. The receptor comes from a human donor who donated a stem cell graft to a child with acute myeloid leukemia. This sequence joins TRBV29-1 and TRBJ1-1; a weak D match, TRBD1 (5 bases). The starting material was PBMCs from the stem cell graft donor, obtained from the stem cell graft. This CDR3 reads CSVGEDSNTEAFF. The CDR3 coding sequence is TGCAGCGTCGGGGAAGACAGTAACACTGAAGCTTTCTTT. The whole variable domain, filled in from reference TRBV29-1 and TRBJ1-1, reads SAVISQKPSRDICQRGTSLTIQCQVDSQVTMMFWYRQQPGQSLTLIATANQGSEATYESGFVIDKFPISRPNLTFSTLTVSNMSPEDSSIYLCSVGEDSNTEAFFGQGTRLTVV.